The 13 T cell receptor beta chains below come from one sample, sequenced in a study of T-cell memory formation after mild COVID-19. TCRdb re-called the 5' RACE reads with MiXCR, one entry per CDR3 protein. Of about 400,000 distinct CDR3 sequences in the sample, more than 15% were seen once. The sequenced sample consisted of PBMCs or a T cell subset sorted from them (not recorded which). The receptors originated from a young man who had mild COVID-19 (a few samples of this study predate the infection). Cell type and time point are not known.

The J gene is TRBJ1-2, the V gene TRBV6-5; D call uncertain. The CDR3 is made up of 14 amino acids. Germline-derived CDR1 and CDR2 are MNHEY and SVGAGI. V was shortened by 5 bases and J by 2 bases, with 12 bases between the two germline ends. The CDR3 DNA is TGTGCCAGCAGTCCTTTAGGTATCAACTATGGCTACACCTTC. Protein sequence: CASSPLGINYGYTF.

The chain couples TRBV20-1 to TRBJ2-3; tentatively, D is TRBD1 or TRBD2 (5 bases each). CDR1 and CDR2 from the germline V gene are DFQATT and SNEGSKA (reference sequence). The CDR3 is 15 amino acids. V lost 4 bases and J 2 bases, leaving 16 bases between the germline ends. CDR3 residues: CSAITRDEPTDTQYF. The CDR3 bases are TGCAGTGCTATAACTAGGGACGAGCCCACAGATACGCAGTATTTT.

V usage is TRBV15 and J usage is TRBJ2-2, with D hard to call. Germline-derived CDR1 and CDR2 are LNHNV and YYDKDF (reference sequence). Trimming stripped 5 bases from V and 9 bases from J, with 13 bases between. CDR3 length: 13 amino acids. The CDR3 bases are TGTGCCACCAGCCGCCGACTGGGTTGGGAGCTGTTTTTT. It encodes CATSRRLGWELFF.

CDR3: CASSPDSSNQPQHF. CDR3 nucleotides: TGTGCCAGCAGCCCTGACAGTAGCAATCAGCCCCAGCATTTT. The chain recombines TRBV7-2 with TRBJ1-5; D is perhaps TRBD1 (5 bases). This CDR3 has 14 amino acids. The V gene's germline CDR1 is SGHTA and CDR2 FQGNSA. V was clipped by 5 bases and J by 0 bases, with 8 bases between them. The entire variable domain, with the rest obtained from reference TRBV7-2 and TRBJ1-5, is as follows: GAGVSQSPSNKVTEKGKDVELRCDPISGHTALYWYRQSLGQGLEFLIYFQGNSAPDKSGLPSDRFSAERTGGSVSTLTIQRTQQEDSAVYLCASSPDSSNQPQHFGDGTRLSIL.

As DNA, the CDR3 is TGTGCCAGCAGCGGCGGAAGAGGGTTTCACGAGCAGTACGTC. Translated: CASSGGRGFHEQYV. The chain employs TRBV7-8 and TRBJ2-7; weak D call: TRBD2 (5 bases). CDR3 length: 14 residues. The ends were cut back, 5 bases at V and 5 bases at J, with 16 bases in the middle. CDR1 and CDR2 from the germline V gene are SGHVS and FQNEAQ.

This clonotype was observed at least ten times. V gene TRBV7-2 combines with J gene TRBJ2-1; the D is unclear. V lost 5 bases to trimming and J lost 5 bases, with 7 bases between them. The CDR3 is 12 amino acids. Per the germline V gene, CDR1 is SGHTA and CDR2 is FQGNSA. The CDR3 bases are TGTGCCAGCAGCGGATATCACAATGAGCAGTTCTTC. It yields the protein CASSGYHNEQFF.

This clonotype has just a few counts. The V and J genes are TRBV3-1 and TRBJ2-7; D unclear. The CDR3 runs to 18 residues. Trimming removed 0 bases at V and 3 bases at J, with 21 bases between. Germline-derived CDR1 and CDR2 are LGHDT and YNNKEL (reference sequence). The CDR3 DNA follows: TGTGCCAGCAGCCAAGATCTTTTCCGGACCCCGAGGAACTACGAGCAGTACGTC. It yields the protein CASSQDLFRTPRNYEQYV.

The V call is TRBV3-1, the J call TRBJ2-5; no clear D. Deletions cut 7 bases from V and 4 bases from J, with 16 bases between. This CDR3 contains 14 residues. Germline values: CDR1 LGHDT, CDR2 YNNKEL (reference sequence). The CDR3 bases are TGTGCCAGCACCCCTTCCCGGGCGGCAGAGACCCAGTACTTC. Its translation: CASTPSRAAETQYF.

This clonotype was picked up a small number of times. The chain has TRBV10-1 and TRBJ2-7, with D possibly matching TRBD1 (6 bases). CDR1 and CDR2 (germline): WNHNN, SYGVQD (reference sequence). CDR3 size: 13 residues. The ends were cut back, 4 bases at V and 9 bases at J, with 16 bases in the middle. The CDR3 sequence is CASSVGAASAQYF. The CDR3 nucleotides are TGCGCCAGCAGTGTGGGGGCGGCCTCGGCGCAGTACTTC.

The CDR3 region has the DNA TGTGCCACCAGTGACCCCAGCCGGCGCAATGAGCAGTTCTTC. Protein product: CATSDPSRRNEQFF. V usage is TRBV24-1 and J usage is TRBJ2-1; D gene unclear. CDR1 and CDR2 (germline): KGHDR, SFDVKD. The CDR3 runs to 14 residues. The ends were cut back, 4 bases at V and 6 bases at J, with 12 bases in the middle.

In this sample, this clonotype turned up a few times. This sequence joins TRBV10-3 and TRBJ1-6; D gene unclear. CDR3 length equals 12 residues. Germline V gene lookup returns CDR1 ENHRY and CDR2 SYGVKD. Trimming left V 2 bases short and J 8 bases short, with 4 bases between. CDR3 protein: CAISEPDSPLHF. CDR3 DNA: TGTGCCATCAGTGAGCCGGATTCACCCCTCCACTTT.

The chain is built from TRBV20-1 and TRBJ2-3; D call uncertain. The CDR3 is 12 residues long. Trimming stripped 6 bases from V and 2 bases from J, with 9 bases between. Looked up from germline, CDR1 is DFQATT and CDR2 is SNEGSKA (reference sequence). The CDR3 DNA reads TGCAGTGCCACGAAGAACACAGATACGCAGTATTTT. Translating it yields CSATKNTDTQYF.

CDR3 in DNA: TGCAGTGCTAGAGACCCGGACAGGGGGTTTTATAATTCACCCCTCCACTTT. Amino acids: CSARDPDRGFYNSPLHF. V is TRBV20-1 and J is TRBJ1-6, with 10 nucleotides matching TRBD1. J was trimmed by 4 bases and V by 0 bases; bases with no gene match: 6. The CDR3 sequence is 17 residues long. Germline V gene sequence: CDR1 DFQATT, CDR2 SNEGSKA (reference sequence).